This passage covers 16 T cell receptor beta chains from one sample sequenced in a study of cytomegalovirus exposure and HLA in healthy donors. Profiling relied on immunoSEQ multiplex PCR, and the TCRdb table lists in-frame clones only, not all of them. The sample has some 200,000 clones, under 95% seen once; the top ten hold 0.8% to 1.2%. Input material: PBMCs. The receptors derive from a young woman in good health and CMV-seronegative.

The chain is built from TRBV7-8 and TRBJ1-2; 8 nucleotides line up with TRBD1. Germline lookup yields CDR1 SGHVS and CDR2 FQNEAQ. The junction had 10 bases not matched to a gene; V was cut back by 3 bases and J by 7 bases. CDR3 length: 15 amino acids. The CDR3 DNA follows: TGTGCCAGCAGCTTGCAGACAGGGGTCTTATTTGGCTACACCTTC. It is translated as CASSLQTGVLFGYTF. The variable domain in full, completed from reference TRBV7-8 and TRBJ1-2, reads GAGVSQSPRYKVAKRGQDVALRCDPISGHVSLFWYQQALGQGPEFLTYFQNEAQLDKSGLPSDRFFAERPEGSVSTLKIQRTQQEDSAVYLCASSLQTGVLFGYTFGSGTRLTVV.

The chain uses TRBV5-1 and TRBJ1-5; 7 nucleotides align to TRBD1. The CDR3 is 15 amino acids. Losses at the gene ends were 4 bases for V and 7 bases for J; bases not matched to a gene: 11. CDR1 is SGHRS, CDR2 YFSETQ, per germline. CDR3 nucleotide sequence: TGCGCCAGCAGCCCGGGAGGGGGCGCCCCCCAGCCCCAGCATTTT. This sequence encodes CASSPGGGAPQPQHF.

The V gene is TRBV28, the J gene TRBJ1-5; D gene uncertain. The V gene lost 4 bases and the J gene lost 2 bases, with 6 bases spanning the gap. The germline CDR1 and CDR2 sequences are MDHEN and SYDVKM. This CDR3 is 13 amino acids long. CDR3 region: CASSWGGNQPQHF. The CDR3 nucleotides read TGTGCCAGCAGTTGGGGAGGCAATCAGCCCCAGCATTTT. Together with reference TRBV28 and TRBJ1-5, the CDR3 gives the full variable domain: DVKVTQSSRYLVKRTGEKVFLECVQDMDHENMFWYRQDPGLGLRLIYFSYDVKMKEKGDIPEGYSVSREKKERFSLILESASTNQTSMYLCASSWGGNQPQHFGDGTRLSIL.

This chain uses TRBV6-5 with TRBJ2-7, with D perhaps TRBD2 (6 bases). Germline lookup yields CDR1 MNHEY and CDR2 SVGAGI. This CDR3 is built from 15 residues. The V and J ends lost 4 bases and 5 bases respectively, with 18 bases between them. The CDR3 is CASSSPGAGMDEQYF. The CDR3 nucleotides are TGTGCCAGCAGTTCCCCCGGAGCGGGCATGGACGAGCAGTACTTC.

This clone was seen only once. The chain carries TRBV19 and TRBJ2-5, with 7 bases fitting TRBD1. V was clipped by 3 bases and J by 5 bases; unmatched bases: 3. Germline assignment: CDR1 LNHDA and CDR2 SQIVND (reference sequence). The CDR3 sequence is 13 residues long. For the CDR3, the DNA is TGTGCCAGTAGTATGGGACAGAAGGAGACCCAGTACTTC. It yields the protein CASSMGQKETQYF. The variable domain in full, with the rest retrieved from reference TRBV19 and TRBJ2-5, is DGGITQSPKYLFRKEGQNVTLSCEQNLNHDAMYWYRQDPGQGLRLIYYSQIVNDFQKGDIAEGYSVSREKKESFPLTVTSAQKNPTAFYLCASSMGQKETQYFGPGTRLLVL.

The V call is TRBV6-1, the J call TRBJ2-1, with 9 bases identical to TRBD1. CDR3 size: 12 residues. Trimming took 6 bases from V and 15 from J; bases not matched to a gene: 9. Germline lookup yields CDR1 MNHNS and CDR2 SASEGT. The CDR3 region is CASRYRGPELFF. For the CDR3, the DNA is TGTGCCAGCAGGTACAGGGGGCCCGAGTTGTTCTTC.

The CDR3 DNA is TGTGCCAGCAGCCCAGGGGGCAGAACCTATGGCTACACCTTC. This encodes CASSPGGRTYGYTF. The chain employs TRBV6-1 and TRBJ1-2; TRBD1 matches at 8 bases. CDR1 is MNHNS and CDR2 is SASEGT in the germline V gene. The CDR3 is made up of 14 amino acids. Trimming cost V 6 bases and J 4 bases; bases outside gene matches: 7.

This chain's CDR3 is CASSLGGDVGYTF. The CDR3 nucleotides are TGTGCCAGCAGCTTAGGGGGGGATGTGGGCTACACCTTC. The chain has TRBV11-2 and TRBJ1-2; maybe TRBD1 (5 bases). The V and J ends lost 1 base and 8 bases respectively, with 11 bases between them. This CDR3 is built from 13 residues. Germline CDR1 and CDR2: SGHAT and FQNNGV.

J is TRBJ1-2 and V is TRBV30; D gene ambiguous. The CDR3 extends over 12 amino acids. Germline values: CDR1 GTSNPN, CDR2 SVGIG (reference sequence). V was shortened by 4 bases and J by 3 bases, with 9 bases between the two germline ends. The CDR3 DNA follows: TGTGCCTGGATGGGGAGACACTATGGCTACACCTTC. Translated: CAWMGRHYGYTF.

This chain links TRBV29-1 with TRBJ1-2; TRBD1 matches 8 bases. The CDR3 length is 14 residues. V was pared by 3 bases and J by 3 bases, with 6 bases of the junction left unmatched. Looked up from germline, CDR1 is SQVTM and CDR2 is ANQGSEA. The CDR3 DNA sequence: TGCAGCGTTGACGGACAGGGAGGGTACTATGGCTACACCTTC. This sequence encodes CSVDGQGGYYGYTF.

The CDR3 sequence: CASSPGTGSNEKLFF. The CDR3 DNA reads as TGTGCCAGCAGTCCTGGGACAGGTAGTAATGAAAAACTGTTTTTT. The chain couples TRBV6-5 to TRBJ1-4; the match to TRBD1 covers 8 bases. CDR3 size: 15 residues. V was pared by 5 bases and J by 4 bases, with 6 bases of the junction left unmatched. Germline CDR1 reads MNHEY; CDR2 reads SVGAGI.

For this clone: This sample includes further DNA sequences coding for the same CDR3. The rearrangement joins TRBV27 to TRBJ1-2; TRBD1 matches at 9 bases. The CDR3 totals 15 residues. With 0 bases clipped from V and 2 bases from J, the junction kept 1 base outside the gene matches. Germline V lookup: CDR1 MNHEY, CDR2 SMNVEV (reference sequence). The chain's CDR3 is CASSLSGTGNYGYTF. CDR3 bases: TGTGCCAGCAGTTTATCAGGGACAGGGAACTATGGCTACACCTTC.

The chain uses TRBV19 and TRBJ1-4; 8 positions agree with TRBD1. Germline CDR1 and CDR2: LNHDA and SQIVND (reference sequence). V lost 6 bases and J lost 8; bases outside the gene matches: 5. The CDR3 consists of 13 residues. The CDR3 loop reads CASRRQGREKLFF. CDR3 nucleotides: TGTGCCAGTAGGAGACAGGGGAGGGAAAAACTGTTTTTT.

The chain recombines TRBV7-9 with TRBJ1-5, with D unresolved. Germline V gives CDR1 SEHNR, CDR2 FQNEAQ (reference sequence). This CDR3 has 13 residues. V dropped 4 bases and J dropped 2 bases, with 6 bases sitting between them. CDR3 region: CASSYTGNQPQHF. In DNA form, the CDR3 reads TGTGCCAGCAGCTACACCGGCAATCAGCCCCAGCATTTT.

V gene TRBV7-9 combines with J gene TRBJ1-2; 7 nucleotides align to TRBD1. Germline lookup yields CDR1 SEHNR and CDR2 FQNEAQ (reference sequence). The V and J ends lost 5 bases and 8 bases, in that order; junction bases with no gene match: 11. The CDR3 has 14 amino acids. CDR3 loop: CASSLPTGWNGYTF. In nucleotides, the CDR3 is TGTGCCAGCAGCCTACCGACAGGGTGGAACGGCTACACCTTC. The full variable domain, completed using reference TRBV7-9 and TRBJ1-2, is DTGVSQNPRHKITKRGQNVTFRCDPISEHNRLYWYRQTLGQGPEFLTYFQNEAQLEKSRLLSDRFSAERPKGSFSTLEIQRTEQGDSAMYLCASSLPTGWNGYTFGSGTRLTVV.

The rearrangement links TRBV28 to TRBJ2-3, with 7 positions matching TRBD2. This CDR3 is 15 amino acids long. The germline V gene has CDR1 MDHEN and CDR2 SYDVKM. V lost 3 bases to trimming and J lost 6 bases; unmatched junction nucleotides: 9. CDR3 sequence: CASSFRGRTRDTQYF. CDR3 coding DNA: TGTGCCAGCAGTTTTCGAGGCAGGACTAGGGATACGCAGTATTTT.